These 12 T cell receptor beta chains were sequenced from one sample in a study of blood T cell repertoires in COVID-19. Profiled with immunoSEQ multiplex PCR; TCRdb holds only in-frame clones, not every one. This sample yields approximately 150,000 clones, of which roughly 88% are seen a single time; about a tenth belongs to the top ten. Sequenced input: peripheral blood. The receptors were gathered from a man aged 55-75 years with active or convalescent COVID-19.

V gene TRBV14 combines with J gene TRBJ2-5, with TRBD2 matching 11 bases. Trimming took 1 base from V and 5 from J; bases not matched to a gene: 6. Germline CDR1 and CDR2: SGHDN and FVKESK. This CDR3 comprises 16 residues. The CDR3, as DNA: TGTGCCAGCAGCCAAGCCGCTAGCGGGAGGTTGGAGACCCAGTACTTC. Translation gives CASSQAASGRLETQYF. Drawing the rest from reference TRBV14 and TRBJ2-5, the complete variable domain is EAGVTQFPSHSVIEKGQTVTLRCDPISGHDNLYWYRRVMGKEIKFLLHFVKESKQDESGMPNNRFLAERTGGTYSTLKVQPAELEDSGVYFCASSQAASGRLETQYFGPGTRLLVL.

This clone has just a few counts. This chain uses TRBV19 with TRBJ1-5; 9 bases are a match to TRBD1. The CDR3 is 16 residues long. After removal of 8 bases from V and 1 base from J, the junction contained 9 bases not matched to a gene. Germline lookup yields CDR1 LNHDA and CDR2 SQIVND (reference sequence). The chain's CDR3 is CASEGTGRTSNQPQHF. CDR3 DNA sequence: TGTGCCAGTGAAGGGACAGGGAGAACGAGCAATCAGCCCCAGCATTTT.

The chain employs TRBV3-1 (or the pseudogene TRBV3-2) and TRBJ1-3, with D uncertain. The V gene's germline CDR1 is LGHDT and CDR2 YNNKEL (reference sequence). V was shortened by 1 base and J by 4 bases, with 11 bases between the two germline ends. CDR3 length equals 15 residues. DNA for the CDR3: TGTGCCAGCAGCCAAGGGCCCCGAGGGGGAAACACCATATATTTT. Its protein product is CASSQGPRGGNTIYF.

The chain is built from TRBV18 and TRBJ2-1, with 9 bases lining up with TRBD1. Unmatched junction bases numbered 8, after V lost 6 bases and J lost 5 bases. Germline values: CDR1 KGHSH, CDR2 LQKENI. The CDR3 runs to 15 residues. The CDR3 bases are TGTGCCAGCTCGCAACAGGGGGCCTTAAACAATGAGCAGTTCTTC. This gives the protein CASSQQGALNNEQFF. Full variable domain (remainder filled in from reference TRBV18 and TRBJ2-1): NAGVMQNPRHLVRRRGQEARLRCSPMKGHSHVYWYRQLPEEGLKFMVYLQKENIIDESGMPKERFSAEFPKEGPSILRIQQVVRGDSAAYFCASSQQGALNNEQFFGPGTRLTVL.

The V call is TRBV5-1, the J call TRBJ1-2; D gene uncertain. CDR1 is SGHRS and CDR2 is YFSETQ in the germline V gene. This CDR3 is built from 13 residues. The V end was cut by 4 bases, the J end by 4 bases, with 11 bases between. The CDR3 protein is CASSNGVGYGYTF. CDR3 coding DNA: TGCGCCAGCAGCAACGGGGTCGGCTATGGCTACACCTTC.

The count of this clone is one. The rearrangement uses TRBV27 and TRBJ2-7, with D tentatively TRBD2 (6 bases). Between the trimmed V and J ends, which lost 2 bases and 4 bases, there was a span of 9 bases. This CDR3 has 13 amino acids. Germline CDR1 and CDR2: MNHEY and SMNVEV (reference sequence). The chain's CDR3 is CASSLRSGYEQYV. In nucleotides, the CDR3 is TGTGCCAGCAGTTTAAGGAGCGGGTACGAGCAGTACGTC.

This clone was recorded once. The chain is built from TRBV7-2 and TRBJ2-1; maybe TRBD1 (5 bases). Germline V lookup: CDR1 SGHTA, CDR2 FQGNSA. The CDR3 contains 13 residues. The V gene lost 9 bases and the J gene lost 2 bases, with 11 bases spanning the gap. CDR3 region: CASRGGAYNEQFF. The CDR3 coding sequence is TGTGCCAGTAGGGGTGGCGCCTACAATGAGCAGTTCTTC.

The chain recombines TRBV28 with TRBJ2-7, with D possibly being TRBD1 (6 bases). Germline V gene sequence: CDR1 MDHEN, CDR2 SYDVKM. This CDR3 has 14 residues. Trimming cost V 3 bases and J 3 bases, with 12 bases left between them. Written as DNA, the CDR3 is TGTGCCAGCAGTTTCGCAGGGGCGTACTACGAGCAGTACGTC. Its protein is CASSFAGAYYEQYV.

The chain recombines TRBV10-1 with TRBJ2-2; perhaps TRBD2 as D (5 bases). The CDR3 extends over 13 amino acids. The V gene's germline CDR1 is WNHNN and CDR2 SYGVQD (reference sequence). Trimming took 9 bases from V and 0 from J, leaving 8 bases between them. Here the CDR3 DNA reads TGCGCCAGGGACTCACCGAACACCGGGGAGCTGTTTTTT. Its protein is CARDSPNTGELFF.

This clone was seen more than once but under ten times. The chain carries TRBV5-4 and TRBJ2-5; 8 bases match TRBD2. V shed 3 bases and J 5 bases; nucleotides not matched to a gene: 6. CDR1 and CDR2 (germline): SGHNT, YYREEE (reference sequence). The CDR3 has 14 amino acids. CDR3: CASSSRGLAETQYF. The CDR3 DNA reads TGTGCCAGCAGCTCCCGAGGACTAGCCGAGACCCAGTACTTC.

The V gene is TRBV12-5, the J gene TRBJ1-3; a weak D match, TRBD1 (5 bases). Per germline, CDR1 LGHNT and CDR2 FRNRAP. This CDR3 contains 15 residues. Trimming took 6 bases from V and 1 from J, leaving 13 bases between them. The CDR3 DNA follows: TGTGCTAGTGGACTCTCTGACAGTTCTGGAAACACCATATATTTT. Its protein is CASGLSDSSGNTIYF.

A note on this clone: One end of the junction does not line up with germline, which may come from a read error. The chain is built from TRBV15 and TRBJ1-5, with D tentatively TRBD1 (6 bases). The germline CDR1 and CDR2 sequences are LNHNV and YYDKDF (reference sequence). This CDR3 is 19 amino acids long. The CDR3 DNA follows: TGTGCCACCAGCCAAGGGAGAAAGTGGGGGCAGGGGAGCATTCAGCCCCAGCATTTT. The encoded protein is CATSQGRKWGQGSIQPQHF.